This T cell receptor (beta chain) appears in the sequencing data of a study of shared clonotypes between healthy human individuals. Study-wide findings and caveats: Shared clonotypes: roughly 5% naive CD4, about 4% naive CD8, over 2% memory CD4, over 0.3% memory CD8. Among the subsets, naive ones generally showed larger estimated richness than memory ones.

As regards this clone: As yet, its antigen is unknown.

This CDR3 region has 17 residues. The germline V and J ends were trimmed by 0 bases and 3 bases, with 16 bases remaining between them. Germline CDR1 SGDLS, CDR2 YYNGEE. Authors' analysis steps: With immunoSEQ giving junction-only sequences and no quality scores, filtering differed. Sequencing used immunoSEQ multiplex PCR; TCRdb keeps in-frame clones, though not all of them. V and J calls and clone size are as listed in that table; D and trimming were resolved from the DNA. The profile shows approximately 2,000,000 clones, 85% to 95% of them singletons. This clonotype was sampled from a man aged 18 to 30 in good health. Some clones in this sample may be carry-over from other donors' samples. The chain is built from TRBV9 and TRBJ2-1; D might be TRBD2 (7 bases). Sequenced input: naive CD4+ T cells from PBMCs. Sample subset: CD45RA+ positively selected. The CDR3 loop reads CASSVATGGSLYNEQFF. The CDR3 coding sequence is TGTGCCAGCAGCGTAGCTACGGGGGGCAGCCTCTACAATGAGCAGTTCTTC.